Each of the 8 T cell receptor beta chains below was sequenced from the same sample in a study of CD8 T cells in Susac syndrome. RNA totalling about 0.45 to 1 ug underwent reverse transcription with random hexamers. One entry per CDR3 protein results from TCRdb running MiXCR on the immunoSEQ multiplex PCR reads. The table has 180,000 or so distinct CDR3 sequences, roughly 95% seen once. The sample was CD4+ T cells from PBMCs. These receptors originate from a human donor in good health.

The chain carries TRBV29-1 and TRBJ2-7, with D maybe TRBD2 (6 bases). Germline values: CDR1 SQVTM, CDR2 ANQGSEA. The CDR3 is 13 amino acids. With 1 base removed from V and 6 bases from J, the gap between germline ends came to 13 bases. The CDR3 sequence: CSVEGSGVGEQYF. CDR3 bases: TGCAGCGTTGAAGGGTCGGGGGTAGGCGAGCAGTACTTC.

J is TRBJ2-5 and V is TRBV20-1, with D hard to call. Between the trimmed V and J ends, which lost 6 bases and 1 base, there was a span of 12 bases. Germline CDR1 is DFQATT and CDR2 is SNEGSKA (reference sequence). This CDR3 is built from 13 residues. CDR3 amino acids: CSAFSGLQETQYF. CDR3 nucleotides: TGCAGTGCCTTCTCCGGGCTCCAAGAGACCCAGTACTTC.

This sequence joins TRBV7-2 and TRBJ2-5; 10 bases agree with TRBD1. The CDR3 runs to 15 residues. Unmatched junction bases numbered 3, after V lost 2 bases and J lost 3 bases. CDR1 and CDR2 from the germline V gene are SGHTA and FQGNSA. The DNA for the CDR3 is TGTGCCAGCAGCTTATCCGGGACAGGGGAAGAGACCCAGTACTTC. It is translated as CASSLSGTGEETQYF.

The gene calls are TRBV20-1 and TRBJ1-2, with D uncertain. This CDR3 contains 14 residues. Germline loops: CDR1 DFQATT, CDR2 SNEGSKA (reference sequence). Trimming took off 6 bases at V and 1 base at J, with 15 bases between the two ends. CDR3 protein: CSAPLGSGNYGYTF. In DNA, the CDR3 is TGCAGTGCCCCTTTGGGGAGTGGTAACTATGGCTACACCTTC.

The CDR3: CASSAESRQETQYF. CDR3 in DNA: TGTGCCAGCAGCGCAGAAAGCAGACAAGAGACCCAGTACTTC. This chain uses TRBV28 with TRBJ2-5; D is ambiguous. Germline V CDR1 and CDR2: MDHEN, SYDVKM. This CDR3 has 14 amino acids. V gave up 6 bases and J gave up 2 bases, with 13 bases separating them.

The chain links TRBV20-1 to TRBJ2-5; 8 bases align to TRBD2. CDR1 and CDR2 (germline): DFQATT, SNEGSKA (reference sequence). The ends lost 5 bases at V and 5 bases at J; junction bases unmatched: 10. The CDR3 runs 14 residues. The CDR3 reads CSADDGRARETQYF. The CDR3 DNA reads TGCAGTGCTGACGACGGGAGGGCCCGGGAGACCCAGTACTTC.

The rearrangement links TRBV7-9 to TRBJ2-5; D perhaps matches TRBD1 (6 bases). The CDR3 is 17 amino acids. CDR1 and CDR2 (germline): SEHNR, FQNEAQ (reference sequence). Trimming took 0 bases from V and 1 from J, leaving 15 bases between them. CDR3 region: CASSLAMTGFTQETQYF. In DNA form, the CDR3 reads TGTGCCAGCAGCTTAGCGATGACAGGCTTCACCCAAGAGACCCAGTACTTC.

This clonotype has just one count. The CDR3 nucleotides read TGCAGCGTTGACACCGGTGCCGAAGCTTTCTTT. It specifies CSVDTGAEAFF. V usage is TRBV29-1 and J usage is TRBJ1-1; D unclear. CDR1 is SQVTM and CDR2 is ANQGSEA in the germline V gene. Trimming removed 3 bases at V and 8 bases at J, with 10 bases between. CDR3 length: 11 amino acids.